This paragraph covers one TCR beta chain sequence. This table comes from immunoSEQ multiplex PCR, and its TCRdb copy is limited to in-frame clones, with some not included. The sample has 180,000 or so clones; 90% to 95% are singletons. The source of the sample is a study of T cell responses to AZD1222 COVID-19 vaccine. Material: peripheral blood, obtained on day 0 of AZD1222 vaccination. The source is an adult in good health.

The CDR3 reads CASSQLPEEGPGGKLFF. The CDR3 bases are TGCGCCAGCAGCCAACTGCCCGAGGAGGGACCTGGGGGAAAACTGTTTTTT. V gene TRBV4-1 combines with J gene TRBJ1-4; D possibly corresponds to TRBD1 (5 bases). CDR3 length: 17 residues. With 2 bases removed from V and 10 bases from J, the gap between germline ends came to 23 bases. The germline V gene encodes CDR1 MGHRA and CDR2 YSYEKL.